Included here is one T cell receptor (beta chain) sequence, with context. Its antigen is unidentified. Germline V gives CDR1 SGHRS, CDR2 YFSETQ. V lost 2 bases to trimming and J lost 2 bases, with 17 bases between them. This CDR3 has 16 residues. Donors consisted of healthy bone marrow donors. PCR was performed using 60 Vbeta and 13 Jbeta primers. TCRdb's copy holds only in-frame clones and misses some; the assay was immunoSEQ multiplex PCR. The table lists under 200,000 clones, 81% of them singletons. The data derive from a study of cytomegalovirus exposure and HLA in healthy donors. Overall study results and limits: TRBV6-2, TRBV6-3 and some other V segments were excluded as indistinguishable. Fewer N-insertions than the roughly 630-donor mean were reportedly shown by an Asian-associated ancestry cluster in a later analysis.

Sequencing used PBMCs. The J gene is TRBJ2-7, the V gene TRBV5-1, with D perhaps matching TRBD2 (6 bases). The receptor's source is a young woman in good health and CMV-seronegative. CDR3 DNA: TGCGCCAGCAGCTTCTTTTCGGCGGGACGGCCCTACGAGCAGTACTTC. The encoded protein is CASSFFSAGRPYEQYF. Full variable domain (missing parts from reference TRBV5-1 and TRBJ2-7): KAGVTQTPRYLIKTRGQQVTLSCSPISGHRSVSWYQQTPGQGLQFLFEYFSETQRNKGNFPGRFSGRQFSNSRSEMNVSTLELGDSALYLCASSFFSAGRPYEQYFGPGTRLTVT.